These 20 T cell receptor beta chains were sequenced from one sample in a study of cytomegalovirus exposure and HLA in healthy donors. It was with 60 Vbeta and 13 Jbeta primers that the PCR ran. The repertoire was sequenced with immunoSEQ multiplex PCR; TCRdb's copy has only in-frame clones and lacks some. The sample has roughly 200,000 clones; 82% are singletons. Sequenced material: PBMCs. The receptors shown here come from a middle-aged woman in good health and CMV-seronegative.

The count of this clone is one. The chain links TRBV7-6 to TRBJ1-3; D is possibly TRBD1 (6 bases). The ends were cut back, 11 bases at V and 1 base at J, with 18 bases in the middle. Per germline, CDR1 SGHVS and CDR2 FNYEAQ. The CDR3 runs 15 residues. The DNA of the CDR3 is TGTGCCGTAGCCTGGGGGCCTTCTTCTGGAAACACCATATATTTT. Protein: CAVAWGPSSGNTIYF.

The V gene is TRBV30, the J gene TRBJ1-2, with TRBD1 matching over 8 bases. The CDR3 extends over 14 amino acids. With 0 bases clipped from V and 4 bases from J, the junction kept 4 bases outside the gene matches. Germline V gene data show CDR1 as GTSNPN and CDR2 as SVGIG (reference sequence). CDR3 loop: CAWSVLGQGYGYTF. CDR3 DNA sequence: TGTGCCTGGAGTGTACTTGGACAGGGCTATGGCTACACCTTC.

The V and J genes are TRBV25-1 and TRBJ1-1; D is ambiguous. This CDR3 has 17 amino acids. V was pared by 0 bases and J by 7 bases, with 21 bases between. Germline CDR1 is MGHDK and CDR2 is SYGVNS. The CDR3 nucleotides are TGTGCCAGCAGTGAATATTATCCCTCGACGGCGGCCTTTGAAGCTTTCTTT. It encodes CASSEYYPSTAAFEAFF.

The rearrangement joins TRBV2 to TRBJ2-1, with 9 positions matching TRBD2. This CDR3 comprises 13 residues. With 6 bases clipped from V and 6 bases from J, the junction kept 3 bases outside the gene matches. The germline CDR1 and CDR2 sequences are SNHLY and FYNNEI. The CDR3 reads CASRRTSVNEQFF. The CDR3 bases are TGTGCCAGCAGGCGGACTAGCGTCAATGAGCAGTTCTTC.

V gene TRBV27 combines with J gene TRBJ1-5; tentatively, D is TRBD1 (5 bases). V was shortened by 3 bases and J by 7 bases, with 25 bases between the two germline ends. Germline-derived CDR1 and CDR2 are MNHEY and SMNVEV (reference sequence). The CDR3 spans 18 residues. The CDR3 loop is CASSFKQIKDSKGQPQHF. For the CDR3, the DNA is TGTGCCAGCAGTTTCAAGCAAATCAAAGACAGCAAGGGCCAGCCCCAGCATTTT.

This clone was detected only once. This sequence joins TRBV29-1 and TRBJ2-5; the match to TRBD2 covers 11 bases. Germline-derived CDR1 and CDR2 are SQVTM and ANQGSEA. V trimming: 7 bases; J trimming: 2 bases; junction bases outside the gene matches: 9. The CDR3 sequence is 15 residues long. Written as DNA, the CDR3 is TGCAGCGCCGCGGGACTAGCGGTAGAGCAAGAGACCCAGTACTTC. It codes for CSAAGLAVEQETQYF.

This chain links TRBV28 with TRBJ1-3; 10 bases are a match to TRBD1. Germline trimming cut 6 bases from V and 0 bases from J; bases unmatched to any gene: 5. The CDR3 is 16 amino acids. Per the germline V gene, CDR1 is MDHEN and CDR2 is SYDVKM. The CDR3 reads CASRPGQGFSGNTIYF. The DNA of the CDR3 is TGTGCCAGCAGACCGGGACAGGGGTTCTCTGGAAACACCATATATTTT.

This chain joins TRBV19 and TRBJ1-5; D is perhaps TRBD1 (6 bases). V was cut by 7 bases and J by 0 bases, with 16 bases left in between. Germline lookup yields CDR1 LNHDA and CDR2 SQIVND (reference sequence). This CDR3 contains 16 residues. As DNA, the CDR3 is TGTGCCAGTACAATTCAGGGGCTGGATAGCAATCAGCCCCAGCATTTT. Translating gives CASTIQGLDSNQPQHF.

The genes are TRBV27 and TRBJ2-1; D is possibly TRBD1 (6 bases). The germline gives CDR1 MNHEY, CDR2 SMNVEV (reference sequence). Between the trimmed V and J ends, which lost 3 bases and 0 bases, there was a span of 9 bases. CDR3 length: 15 amino acids. DNA of the CDR3: TGTGCCAGCAGTTTTCAGGGGAGCTCCTACAATGAGCAGTTCTTC. Translation gives CASSFQGSSYNEQFF.

The CDR3 region is CASSWQGALGNQPQHF. Written as DNA, the CDR3 is TGTGCCAGCAGTTGGCAGGGGGCGTTGGGCAATCAGCCCCAGCATTTT. The rearrangement uses TRBV28 and TRBJ1-5; 8 bases align to TRBD1. The CDR3 is made up of 16 amino acids. V was clipped by 4 bases and J by 2 bases; unmatched bases: 7. The germline CDR1 and CDR2 sequences are MDHEN and SYDVKM.

CDR3 protein: CASSLGQGLSEQYF. In nucleotides, the CDR3 is TGTGCCAGCAGCTTAGGACAGGGCTTGAGCGAGCAGTACTTC. J is TRBJ2-7 and V is TRBV7-6, with TRBD1 matching 7 bases. CDR3 size: 14 residues. CDR1 is SGHVS, CDR2 FNYEAQ, per germline. Unmatched junction bases numbered 6, after V lost 1 base and J lost 6 bases.

This sequence joins TRBV7-3 and TRBJ2-6; D perhaps matches TRBD1 (6 bases). The germline V gene encodes CDR1 SGHTA and CDR2 FQGTGA. Trimming removed 5 bases at V and 0 bases at J, with 14 bases between. The CDR3 is 17 residues long. The DNA of the CDR3 is TGTGCCAGCAGCCCGTCAACAGGGCTCTCTGGGGCCAACGTCCTGACTTTC. Translation: CASSPSTGLSGANVLTF.

As concerns this clone: Different DNA sequences within this sample yield the same CDR3. V and J are TRBV4-1 and TRBJ2-7; TRBD1 is a possible D gene (6 bases). Trimming removed 0 bases at V and 0 bases at J, with 9 bases between. CDR3 length equals 15 residues. Germline-derived CDR1 and CDR2 are MGHRA and YSYEKL. DNA of the CDR3: TGCGCCAGCAGCCAAGAATGGACAGTCTCCTACGAGCAGTACTTC. Its protein product is CASSQEWTVSYEQYF.

The genes are TRBV7-9 and TRBJ2-2; tentatively, D is TRBD2 (5 bases). Looked up from germline, CDR1 is SEHNR and CDR2 is FQNEAQ (reference sequence). Trimming shortened V by 8 bases and J by 5 bases, and 18 bases separated the two germline ends. The CDR3 is made up of 15 amino acids. The CDR3 here is CASYGEGEGTGELFF. The CDR3 nucleotides read TGTGCCAGCTACGGTGAGGGAGAGGGAACCGGGGAGCTGTTTTTT.

This clone has just one count. The V and J genes are TRBV11-1 and TRBJ2-3; 7 nucleotides line up with TRBD2. CDR3 length equals 15 residues. Losses at the gene ends were 5 bases for V and 0 bases for J; bases not matched to a gene: 5. Germline CDR1 reads SGHAT; CDR2 reads FQDESV (reference sequence). The CDR3 coding sequence is TGTGCCAGCAGCACGGGAGGATCTAGCACAGATACGCAGTATTTT. It yields the protein CASSTGGSSTDTQYF.

A note on this clone: Other DNA sequences in this sample translate to the same CDR3. The chain recombines TRBV29-1 with TRBJ1-1, with D uncertain. V was shortened by 4 bases and J by 2 bases, with 5 bases between the two germline ends. CDR1 is SQVTM, CDR2 ANQGSEA, per germline. This CDR3 is 11 amino acids long. Here the CDR3 DNA reads TGCAGCGTTGCGGTAAACACTGAAGCTTTCTTT. This translates into CSVAVNTEAFF.

This clone turned up a few times. The chain is built from TRBV9 and TRBJ2-2; D is ambiguous. The length of the CDR3 is 13 residues. Trimming took off 0 bases at V and 4 bases at J, with 4 bases between the two ends. From germline, CDR1 is SGDLS and CDR2 YYNGEE. CDR3 loop: CASSVDGTGELFF. The DNA for the CDR3 is TGTGCCAGCAGCGTAGACGGCACCGGGGAGCTGTTTTTT.

This clone was seen a few times. This chain joins TRBV7-2 and TRBJ2-4, with TRBD2 matching over 9 bases. Per germline, CDR1 SGHTA and CDR2 FQGNSA. V lost 5 bases to trimming and J lost 5 bases; unmatched junction nucleotides: 19. This CDR3 has 19 amino acids. CDR3 loop: CASSQRGGLAGGEENIQYF. As DNA, the CDR3 is TGTGCCAGCAGCCAACGGGGGGGTTTGGCGGGAGGGGAGGAAAACATTCAGTACTTC.

As to this clone: The germline gene is not matched at one end of the junction; a read error may be the cause. This chain links TRBV10-3 with TRBJ2-5; D might be TRBD2 (6 bases). The CDR3 consists of 15 residues. The V gene's germline CDR1 is ENHRY and CDR2 SYGVKD. As DNA, the CDR3 is TGTGCCATCCGTGATTTAGCGGCGGGAACAGAGACCCAGTACTTC. It translates to CAIRDLAAGTETQYF.

V usage is TRBV15 and J usage is TRBJ2-7, with D perhaps TRBD2 (7 bases). V was clipped by 0 bases and J by 3 bases, with 12 bases between them. The CDR3 runs to 15 residues. Germline V gives CDR1 LNHNV, CDR2 YYDKDF (reference sequence). As DNA, the CDR3 is TGTGCCACCAGCAGAGAAGGGGGAGGGCTCTACGAGCAGTACTTC. The encoded protein is CATSREGGGLYEQYF. Filled out from reference TRBV15 and TRBJ2-7, the complete variable domain reads DAMVIQNPRYQVTQFGKPVTLSCSQTLNHNVMYWYQQKSSQAPKLLFHYYDKDFNNEADTPDNFQSRRPNTSFCFLDIRSPGLGDTAMYLCATSREGGGLYEQYFGPGTRLTVT.